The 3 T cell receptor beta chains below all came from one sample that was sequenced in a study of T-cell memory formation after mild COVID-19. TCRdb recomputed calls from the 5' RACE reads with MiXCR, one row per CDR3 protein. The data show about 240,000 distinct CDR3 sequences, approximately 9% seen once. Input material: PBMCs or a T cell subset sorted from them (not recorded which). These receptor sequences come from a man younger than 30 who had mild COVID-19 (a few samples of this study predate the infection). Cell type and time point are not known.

The CDR3 DNA reads TGCGCCAGCAGCTTTCCCGGACTAGCGGGGGGCACAGATACGCAGTATTTT. This translates into CASSFPGLAGGTDTQYF. The rearrangement uses TRBV5-1 and TRBJ2-3, with 13 bases matching TRBD2. The germline gives CDR1 SGHRS, CDR2 YFSETQ. This CDR3 region has 17 residues. The ends lost 2 bases at V and 1 base at J; junction bases unmatched: 4.

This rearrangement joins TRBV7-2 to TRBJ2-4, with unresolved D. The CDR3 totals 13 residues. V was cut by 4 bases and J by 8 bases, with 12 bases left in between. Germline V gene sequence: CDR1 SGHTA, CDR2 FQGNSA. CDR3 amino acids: CASSSLRRDIQYF. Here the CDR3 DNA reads TGTGCCAGCAGCTCCCTACGAAGGGACATTCAGTACTTC.

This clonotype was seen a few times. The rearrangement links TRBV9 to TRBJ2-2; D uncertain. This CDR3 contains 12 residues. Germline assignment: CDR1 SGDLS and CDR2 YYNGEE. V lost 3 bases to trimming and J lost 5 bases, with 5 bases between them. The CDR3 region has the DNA TGTGCCAGCAGCGCCCAAACCGGGGAGCTGTTTTTT. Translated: CASSAQTGELFF. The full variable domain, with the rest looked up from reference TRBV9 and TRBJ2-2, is DSGVTQTPKHLITATGQRVTLRCSPRSGDLSVYWYQQSLDQGLQFLIQYYNGEERAKGNILERFSAQQFPDLHSELNLSSLELGDSALYFCASSAQTGELFFGEGSRLTVL.